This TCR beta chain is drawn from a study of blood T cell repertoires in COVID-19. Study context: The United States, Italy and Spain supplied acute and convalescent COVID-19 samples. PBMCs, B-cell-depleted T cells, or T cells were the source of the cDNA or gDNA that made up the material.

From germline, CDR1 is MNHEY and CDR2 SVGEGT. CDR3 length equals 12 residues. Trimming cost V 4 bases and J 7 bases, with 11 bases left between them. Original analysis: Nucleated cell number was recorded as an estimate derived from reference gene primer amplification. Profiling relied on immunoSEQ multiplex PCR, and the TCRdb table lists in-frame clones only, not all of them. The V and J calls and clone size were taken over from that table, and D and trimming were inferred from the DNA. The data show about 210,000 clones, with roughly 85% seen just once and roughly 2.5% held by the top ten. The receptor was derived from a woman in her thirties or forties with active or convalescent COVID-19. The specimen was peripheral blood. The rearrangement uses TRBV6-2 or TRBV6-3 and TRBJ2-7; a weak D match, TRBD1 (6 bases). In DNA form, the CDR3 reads TGTGCCAGCAGTTTCCCCCAGGGGGAGCAGTACTTC. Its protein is CASSFPQGEQYF.